These 14 T cell receptor beta chains share one sample of origin, sequenced in a study of T-cell reconstitution after alpha-beta-depleted transplantation in children (dated by TCRdb to the mid-2010s). Libraries were made using PCR. TCRdb shows the sequencer as Illumina HiSeq 2500. TCR library preparation used molecular barcoding, with unique molecular identifiers applied to normalize quantification of the TCRbeta repertoire. The public reads were reanalyzed by TCRdb: fastp trimming at Q25, MiXCR alignment, in-frame beta chains only. A single entry per CDR3 protein holds the most common genes and DNA from its merged rows. Counted in this sample were some 240,000 distinct CDR3 sequences; 9.7% of them appeared once. The ten top clones hold around 5% of the sample. Sequencing was performed on PBMCs from the stem cell graft donor, taken from the stem cell graft. Source of these receptors: a human donor who donated a stem cell graft to a child with SCID.

This clonotype was picked up a small number of times. The CDR3 protein is CASSSPRRGYNEQFF. The CDR3 coding sequence is TGTGCCAGCAGCTCCCCGCGGCGGGGATACAATGAGCAGTTCTTC. The rearrangement uses TRBV25-1 and TRBJ2-1; possible D gene TRBD2, 6 bases. CDR1 and CDR2 (germline): MGHDK, SYGVNS. The CDR3 extends over 15 amino acids. V was trimmed by 6 bases and J by 4 bases, leaving 16 bases between them.

As to this clonotype: A much larger clone differs by one base, so this may be a read error. The V and J genes are TRBV20-1 and TRBJ1-2; no firm D call. This CDR3 has 11 amino acids. In germline, CDR1 is DFQATT, CDR2 SNEGSKA (reference sequence). CDR3 DNA: TGCAGTGTTGGGGAATGGTATGGCGACACCTTC. It yields the protein CSVGEWYGDTF.

This clonotype has ten or more counts. The chain couples TRBV20-1 to TRBJ2-7, with 8 bases fitting TRBD1. J lost 2 bases, V lost 2 bases, and 2 bases had no gene match. The germline gives CDR1 DFQATT, CDR2 SNEGSKA (reference sequence). This CDR3 region has 13 residues. CDR3: CSARTGGPYEQYF. The CDR3 DNA sequence: TGCAGTGCTAGAACAGGGGGACCCTACGAGCAGTACTTC.

This chain links TRBV4-3 with TRBJ2-7, with TRBD2 matching 7 bases. Germline V gene sequence: CDR1 LGHNA, CDR2 YSLEER. The CDR3 has 14 residues. V shed 2 bases and J 3 bases; nucleotides not matched to a gene: 4. The CDR3 coding sequence is TGCGCCAGCAGCCAACTGGGAGGGTTCTACGAGCAGTACTTC. Amino acid sequence: CASSQLGGFYEQYF.

This clonotype appeared many times. The chain uses TRBV20-1 and TRBJ2-7, with D perhaps matching TRBD1 (5 bases). This CDR3 comprises 15 residues. Germline CDR1 DFQATT, CDR2 SNEGSKA (reference sequence). Trimming pared 0 bases from V and 0 bases from J, leaving 12 bases between. The CDR3 spells CSARERTRSSYEQYF. The CDR3 coding sequence is TGCAGTGCTAGAGAAAGGACAAGGAGCTCCTACGAGCAGTACTTC.

This clonotype was picked up many times. The chain is built from TRBV27 and TRBJ2-2, with 9 bases aligning to TRBD1. J was trimmed by 5 bases and V by 2 bases; bases with no gene match: 6. CDR1 MNHEY and CDR2 SMNVEV come from the germline V gene (reference sequence). The CDR3 extends over 16 amino acids. CDR3 protein: CASSLADRGPTGELFF. The CDR3 DNA reads TGTGCCAGCAGTTTAGCGGACAGGGGTCCTACCGGGGAGCTGTTTTTT.

The sample holds many counts of this clonotype. This chain connects TRBV7-8 to TRBJ2-3; D is perhaps TRBD1 or TRBD2 (5 bases each). Germline V CDR1 and CDR2: SGHVS, FQNEAQ. CDR3 length: 16 residues. V was pared by 5 bases and J by 6 bases, with 21 bases between. The CDR3 loop reads CASSPEWTGGLDTQYF. Written as DNA, the CDR3 is TGTGCCAGCAGCCCAGAGTGGACTGGGGGTCTGGATACGCAGTATTTT. The complete variable domain, with remaining parts taken from reference TRBV7-8 and TRBJ2-3, reads GAGVSQSPRYKVAKRGQDVALRCDPISGHVSLFWYQQALGQGPEFLTYFQNEAQLDKSGLPSDRFFAERPEGSVSTLKIQRTQQEDSAVYLCASSPEWTGGLDTQYFGPGTRLTVL.

The sample holds many counts of this clonotype. The chain uses TRBV5-1 and TRBJ1-2; the D gene is possibly TRBD1 (5 bases). The CDR3 has 14 residues. V lost 0 bases and J lost 6, with 12 bases in between. CDR1 SGHRS and CDR2 YFSETQ come from the germline V gene. The CDR3 region has the DNA TGCGCCAGCAGCTTGGGGGGGAACTCCGATGGCTACACCTTC. Its translation is CASSLGGNSDGYTF.

This clonotype was counted many times. This chain connects TRBV5-1 to TRBJ2-1; D tentatively reads TRBD1 or TRBD2 (5 bases each). With 1 base removed from V and 8 bases from J, the gap between germline ends came to 16 bases. Germline V lookup: CDR1 SGHRS, CDR2 YFSETQ. This CDR3 contains 15 residues. The CDR3: CASSLRGRDGHEQFF. In DNA, the CDR3 is TGCGCCAGCAGCTTGAGGGGACGGGATGGGCATGAGCAGTTCTTC.

This clonotype was picked up many times. The genes are TRBV7-2 and TRBJ1-1, with D possibly being TRBD1 (6 bases). Germline-derived CDR1 and CDR2 are SGHTA and FQGNSA. The CDR3 loop spans 15 amino acids. Trimming pared 1 base from V and 1 base from J, leaving 10 bases between. The CDR3 bases are TGTGCCAGCAGCTTAGTCGGGACACAGAACACTGAAGCTTTCTTT. Protein product: CASSLVGTQNTEAFF.

Remarks on this clonotype: It may be a read error: a sequence one base away is much more abundant. The chain has TRBV20-1 and TRBJ1-4, with D maybe TRBD1 (5 bases). The CDR3 is 16 residues long. CDR1 and CDR2 (germline): DFQATT, SNEGSKA (reference sequence). The CDR3 reads CCAIAWGDATNEKLFF. The CDR3 nucleotides are TGCTGTGCTATAGCTTGGGGGGATGCTACTAATGAAAAACTGTTTTTT.

There are many counts of this clonotype. The V and J genes are TRBV30 and TRBJ1-4; a weak D match, TRBD1 (5 bases). The CDR3 extends over 15 amino acids. CDR1 and CDR2 (germline): GTSNPN, SVGIG (reference sequence). V lost 3 bases and J lost 6, with 17 bases in between. CDR3 sequence: CAWSLHPGKDEKLFF. CDR3 sequence (DNA): TGTGCCTGGAGCCTACACCCAGGGAAAGATGAAAAACTGTTTTTT.

Many counts were recorded for this clonotype. V and J are TRBV9 and TRBJ2-3, with a tentative D call TRBD1 (5 bases). The ends were cut back, 1 base at V and 4 bases at J, with 13 bases in the middle. CDR3 size: 15 residues. Looked up from germline, CDR1 is SGDLS and CDR2 is YYNGEE. Written as DNA, the CDR3 is TGTGCCAGCAGCGTACAGGGTTCTGACCCAGATACGCAGTATTTT. Residues: CASSVQGSDPDTQYF.

The V call is TRBV9, the J call TRBJ2-7; perhaps TRBD2 as D (6 bases). Trimming left V 3 bases short and J 6 bases short, with 28 bases between. CDR3 length: 18 amino acids. Germline V CDR1 and CDR2: SGDLS, YYNGEE. CDR3 protein: CASSASSQTRHRTVEQYF. The CDR3 region has the DNA TGTGCCAGCAGCGCCTCCAGCCAGACTAGACACCGAACCGTCGAGCAGTACTTC.